Reported below is one T cell receptor beta chain. The antigen is undetermined. This specimen belongs to a study of cytomegalovirus exposure and HLA in healthy donors. Whole-study findings and limits: CMV serostatus was the sole immune exposure information available.

Germline V gene sequence: CDR1 SGHDN, CDR2 FVKESK. Trimming took 2 bases from V and 2 from J; bases not matched to a gene: 12. This CDR3 is 18 amino acids long. The PCR employed 60 Vbeta primers together with 13 Jbeta primers. The assay was immunoSEQ multiplex PCR, and TCRdb's table has in-frame clones only and misses some. The sample holds 160,000 or so clones, 80% to 90% seen once. The receptor's source is a woman under 30 in good health and CMV-seronegative. The genes are TRBV14 and TRBJ2-5; 9 positions match TRBD2. Specimen: PBMCs. This CDR3 reads CASSQLAGFMLGQETQYF. The CDR3 nucleotides are TGTGCCAGCAGCCAACTAGCGGGATTCATGTTGGGACAAGAGACCCAGTACTTC.